This TCR beta chain originates from a study of long-term antiretroviral therapy in people with HIV. Study outcomes and limitations: Clones showing expansion before ART dominated the repertoire at all time points.

As concerns this clone: Its cognate antigen is unknown.

They ran version v3.0 of the immunoSEQ assay at survey level. TCRdb's copy holds only in-frame clones and misses some; the assay was immunoSEQ multiplex PCR. The data contain about 30,000 clones, over 85% of them singletons. Trimming took off 5 bases at V and 1 base at J, with 17 bases between the two ends. This CDR3 has 16 residues. CDR1 is MGHRA, CDR2 YSYEKL, per germline. This sequence was found in a man in his forties with HIV. The chain uses TRBV4-1 and TRBJ2-5; TRBD1 or TRBD2 may be the D gene (5 bases each). The starting material was unsorted PBMCs, obtained 6.2 years after starting antiretroviral therapy. The CDR3 protein is CASSISGTTPQETQYF. CDR3 sequence (DNA): TGCGCCAGCAGCATATCCGGGACGACCCCCCAAGAGACCCAGTACTTC.